The 28 T cell receptor beta chains below come from one sample, sequenced in a study of blood T cells in healthy people across ages. Primed by a sample-barcoded 5' primer and a J-beta primer mix, a second PCR proceeded for roughly 7 to 12 cycles. TCRdb passed the 5' RACE reads through MiXCR, listing each CDR3 protein once. The sample includes around 650,000 distinct CDR3 sequences, approximately 40% seen only once; the top ten take roughly 30%. Source material: blood. All receptors come from a man at least 80 years old in good health.

Only a few counts were recorded for this clonotype. The chain combines TRBV12-3 or TRBV12-4 with TRBJ2-5; no reliable D call. V was pared by 6 bases and J by 4 bases, with 12 bases between. The CDR3 has 13 residues. The DNA of the CDR3 is TGTGCCAGCAGCCGAAGGCAAGGAGAGACCCAGTACTTC. It codes for CASSRRQGETQYF.

The genes are TRBV30 and TRBJ2-1, with 10 bases aligning to TRBD2. V gave up 1 base and J gave up 7 bases; unmatched junction bases: 16. Germline assignment: CDR1 GTSNPN and CDR2 SVGIG (reference sequence). The CDR3 totals 18 residues. DNA for the CDR3: TGTGCCTGGAGTGGGAAAGGGACTAAGCGGGGGGGCAGGAATGAGCAGTTCTTC. Protein sequence: CAWSGKGTKRGGRNEQFF.

The J gene is TRBJ2-1, the V gene TRBV12-3 or TRBV12-4, with a weak D call TRBD2 (6 bases). The CDR3 is 17 amino acids. Between the trimmed V and J ends, which lost 8 bases and 6 bases, there was a span of 26 bases. The CDR3 coding sequence is TGTGCCAGCCGTCGTCGACCGGGACTCCAAGCGGGCAATGAGCAGTTCTTC. The encoded protein is CASRRRPGLQAGNEQFF.

This clonotype has ten or more counts. The chain employs TRBV29-1 and TRBJ2-1, with 10 bases lining up with TRBD2. The J segment lost 4 bases and the V segment lost 7 bases, leaving 7 bases of the junction unmatched. The CDR3 runs to 14 residues. Germline CDR1 SQVTM, CDR2 ANQGSEA. The CDR3 here is CSATSSGGYNEQFF. The CDR3 nucleotides are TGCAGCGCGACCTCTAGCGGGGGATACAATGAGCAGTTCTTC.

The chain carries TRBV4-3 and TRBJ1-4, with TRBD1 as a possible D gene (6 bases). Trimming pared 1 base from V and 11 bases from J, leaving 11 bases between. Looked up from germline, CDR1 is LGHNA and CDR2 is YSLEER. The CDR3 extends over 13 amino acids. This CDR3 is CASSQGEGGKLFF. The CDR3 region has the DNA TGCGCCAGCAGCCAAGGGGAAGGGGGGAAACTGTTTTTT.

This clonotype has ten or more counts. The chain is built from TRBV6-2 or TRBV6-3 and TRBJ2-7; TRBD1 aligns across 7 bases. Trimming removed 11 bases from V and 3 bases from J; junction bases left unmatched: 10. The CDR3 is made up of 13 amino acids. From germline, CDR1 is MNHEY and CDR2 SVGEGT. The chain's CDR3 is CAVRSGQHYEQYF. CDR3 in DNA: TGTGCCGTAAGATCGGGACAGCACTACGAGCAGTACTTC.

The V gene is TRBV11-1, the J gene TRBJ2-4, with 15 bases aligning to TRBD2. The J call may be mistaken, given a closer DNA end match to TRBJ2-7. CDR3 length: 15 residues. Germline CDR1 is SGHAT and CDR2 is FQDESV (reference sequence). This chain's CDR3 is CASSRGTSGRIEQYF. Here the CDR3 DNA reads TGTGCCAGCAGCCGGGGGACTAGCGGGAGGATCGAGCAGTACTTC.

This clonotype came up a few times. The CDR3 reads CASSAPGLPNEQFF. CDR3 DNA: TGTGCCAGCAGCGCACCGGGACTCCCTAATGAGCAGTTCTTC. The V call is TRBV9, the J call TRBJ2-1, with D tentatively TRBD2 (6 bases). Trimming left V 3 bases short and J 7 bases short, with 14 bases between. The germline V gene has CDR1 SGDLS and CDR2 YYNGEE. The CDR3 length is 14 residues.

CDR3 sequence reads: CASSKEWTRHLKATTDTQYF. The CDR3 DNA is TGTGCCAGCAGCAAAGAATGGACTAGGCACTTAAAAGCAACCACAGATACGCAGTATTTT. The chain couples TRBV21-1 to TRBJ2-3; no check of the table's D call, TRBD2, against the DNA was made. TRBV21-1 is marked as a pseudogene. There are 20 residues in the CDR3.

The table lists this clonotype with a few counts. The rearrangement links TRBV6-5 to TRBJ2-7; no reliable D call. Germline V gene lookup returns CDR1 MNHEY and CDR2 SVGAGI. The CDR3 length is 14 residues. V dropped 6 bases and J dropped 0 bases, with 12 bases sitting between them. The CDR3 is CASSKDRSSYEQYF. The CDR3 nucleotides are TGTGCCAGCAGCAAGGATCGCAGCTCCTACGAGCAGTACTTC.

This clonotype has only one observation. V and J are TRBV7-2 and TRBJ1-4; D not certain. This CDR3 spans 15 amino acids. The V gene's germline CDR1 is SGHTA and CDR2 FQGNSA. The germline V and J ends were trimmed by 2 bases and 7 bases, with 14 bases remaining between them. Written as DNA, the CDR3 is TGTGCCAGCAGCTTATCCAGCGCGACTGGTGAAAAACTGTTTTTT. It encodes CASSLSSATGEKLFF.

The gene calls are TRBV20-1 and TRBJ2-5, with D uncertain. This CDR3 comprises 14 residues. Looked up from germline, CDR1 is DFQATT and CDR2 is SNEGSKA (reference sequence). V dropped 2 bases and J dropped 2 bases, with 12 bases sitting between them. CDR3 DNA sequence: TGCAGTGCTAGACCAGGTTCGTGGCAAGAGACCCAGTACTTC. Protein product: CSARPGSWQETQYF.

The V call is TRBV7-2, the J call TRBJ1-2, with D unclear. CDR3 size: 13 residues. Germline loops: CDR1 SGHTA, CDR2 FQGNSA. The germline V and J ends were trimmed by 1 base and 1 base, with 4 bases remaining between them. The CDR3 spells CASSLDNNYGYTF. DNA of the CDR3: TGTGCCAGCAGCTTAGACAATAACTATGGCTACACCTTC. Looking up the rest from reference TRBV7-2 and TRBJ1-2 gives the full variable domain: GAGVSQSPSNKVTEKGKDVELRCDPISGHTALYWYRQSLGQGLEFLIYFQGNSAPDKSGLPSDRFSAERTGGSVSTLTIQRTQQEDSAVYLCASSLDNNYGYTFGSGTRLTVV.

This clonotype appeared many times. The CDR3, as DNA: TGTGCCAGCAGCCCGAGGACAGGGGGTCTGGAGACCCAGTACTTC. Translated: CASSPRTGGLETQYF. The chain has TRBV7-9 and TRBJ2-5, with 10 bases lining up with TRBD1. Unmatched junction bases numbered 8, after V lost 5 bases and J lost 5 bases. Germline CDR1 and CDR2: SEHNR and FQNEAQ (reference sequence). The CDR3 has 15 residues.

This clonotype was picked up many times. The chain is built from TRBV6-2 or TRBV6-3 and TRBJ2-7; 7 positions match TRBD2. CDR1 and CDR2 (germline): MNHEY, SVGEGT. The CDR3 is 12 residues long. J gave up 5 bases and V 8 bases, and 6 bases lay outside the gene matches. As DNA, the CDR3 is TGTGCCAGCTCGAGCGGGACCCACGAGCAGTACTTC. Translation gives CASSSGTHEQYF.

As concerns this clonotype: Possible read error: a much larger clone is one base away. The chain combines TRBV5-1 with TRBJ2-7, with 8 positions matching TRBD1. The length of the CDR3 is 14 residues. J gave up 6 bases and V 3 bases, and 8 bases lay outside the gene matches. Germline V gene sequence: CDR1 SGHRS, CDR2 YFSETQ. This chain's CDR3 is CASSSGQADCEQYF. CDR3 sequence (DNA): TGCGCCAGCAGCTCGGGACAGGCTGACTGCGAGCAGTACTTC.

The V call is TRBV7-9, the J call TRBJ1-5, with a weak D call TRBD1 (5 bases). The length of the CDR3 is 14 residues. Trimming pared 5 bases from V and 0 bases from J, leaving 8 bases between. CDR1 and CDR2 (germline): SEHNR, FQNEAQ (reference sequence). CDR3 residues: CASSGAYSNQPQHF. The DNA for the CDR3 is TGTGCCAGCAGCGGGGCATATAGCAATCAGCCCCAGCATTTT.

This clonotype showed up many times. The chain couples TRBV4-3 to TRBJ1-2; the match to TRBD1 covers 11 bases. The CDR3 has 16 amino acids. The V gene's germline CDR1 is LGHNA and CDR2 YSLEER. V was pared by 0 bases and J by 5 bases, with 5 bases of the junction left unmatched. In nucleotides, the CDR3 is TGCGCCAGCAGCCAAGAGGGGACAGGGGGAGAGTATGGCTACACCTTC. It translates to CASSQEGTGGEYGYTF.

This clonotype was detected only a few times. The chain employs TRBV7-2 and TRBJ2-1; no firm D call. The length of the CDR3 is 16 residues. The V end was cut by 5 bases, the J end by 0 bases, with 14 bases between. The germline V gene encodes CDR1 SGHTA and CDR2 FQGNSA. The CDR3 spells CASSPKFPSSYNEQFF. The CDR3 bases are TGTGCCAGCAGCCCTAAATTCCCGAGCTCCTACAATGAGCAGTTCTTC.

This clonotype was seen a handful of times. J is TRBJ1-2 and V is TRBV11-2, with 7 bases identical to TRBD1. Germline CDR1 is SGHAT and CDR2 is FQNNGV. The length of the CDR3 is 16 residues. The J segment lost 5 bases and the V segment lost 1 base, leaving 10 bases of the junction unmatched. The CDR3 DNA follows: TGTGCCAGCAGCTTAGGGGTGACCGGGACAGCATATGGCTACACCTTC. Protein product: CASSLGVTGTAYGYTF.

This clonotype was counted between two and nine times. This chain links TRBV6-2 or TRBV6-3 with TRBJ2-7, with a tentative D call TRBD1 (5 bases). Trimming cost V 10 bases and J 2 bases, with 15 bases left between them. Germline V gene lookup returns CDR1 MNHEY and CDR2 SVGEGT. The CDR3 has 13 residues. The CDR3 coding sequence is TGTGCCACCACAAAGGGGCAGGCCTACGAGCAGTACTTC. Its translation: CATTKGQAYEQYF.

This clonotype showed up many times. The rearrangement joins TRBV29-1 to TRBJ2-1; 7 bases map to TRBD1. CDR1 is SQVTM and CDR2 is ANQGSEA in the germline V gene. V shed 4 bases and J 5 bases; nucleotides not matched to a gene: 2. The CDR3 is 12 amino acids. Here the CDR3 reads CSVVGQNNEQFF. The CDR3, as DNA: TGCAGCGTTGTGGGACAGAACAATGAGCAGTTCTTC.

The J gene is TRBJ2-7, the V gene TRBV7-2; tentative D call: TRBD2 (5 bases). V was pared by 0 bases and J by 6 bases, with 15 bases between. This CDR3 comprises 15 residues. Germline V gene lookup returns CDR1 SGHTA and CDR2 FQGNSA. In DNA, the CDR3 is TGTGCCAGCAGCTTAGCCGGGATGCAGTTGGGCGAGCAGTACTTC. Protein: CASSLAGMQLGEQYF.

V usage is TRBV7-9 and J usage is TRBJ2-1; 7 bases are a match to TRBD1. The CDR3 is made up of 15 amino acids. CDR1 and CDR2 (germline): SEHNR, FQNEAQ (reference sequence). Trimming cost V 5 bases and J 1 base; bases outside gene matches: 5. The CDR3 DNA is TGTGCCAGCAGCGGGACAGCCGCGTCCTACAATGAGCAGTTCTTC. This encodes CASSGTAASYNEQFF.

This clonotype was recorded a few times. The CDR3 nucleotides read TGCAGTGCTGACAATGCTAAGGATTCATTTGGGTATGGCTACACCTTC. It translates to CSADNAKDSFGYGYTF. The gene calls are TRBV20-1 and TRBJ1-2; no firm D call. V shed 5 bases and J shed 5 bases, with 24 bases lying between them. Germline CDR1 DFQATT, CDR2 SNEGSKA (reference sequence). This CDR3 region has 16 residues.

The chain recombines TRBV3-1 with TRBJ2-4, with 7 positions matching TRBD2. There are 13 residues in the CDR3. CDR1 is LGHDT and CDR2 is YNNKEL in the germline V gene (reference sequence). V was clipped by 4 bases and J by 13 bases; unmatched bases: 10. The chain's CDR3 is CASSPWEGREQYF. In nucleotides, the CDR3 is TGTGCCAGCAGCCCCTGGGAGGGTAGGGAGCAGTACTTC.

This clonotype was seen at least ten times. The V gene is TRBV18, the J gene TRBJ1-2, with D tentatively TRBD1 (6 bases). The germline V and J ends were trimmed by 3 bases and 6 bases, with 11 bases remaining between them. The CDR3 consists of 13 residues. Germline CDR1 reads KGHSH; CDR2 reads LQKENI. The CDR3 loop reads CASSPRTANGYTF. CDR3 DNA: TGTGCCAGCTCACCTCGGACAGCGAATGGCTACACCTTC.

This sequence joins TRBV20-1 and TRBJ1-2; no firm D call. The V end lost 4 bases, the J end lost 1 base, and 7 bases lay between the germline ends. CDR3 length: 12 residues. The V gene's germline CDR1 is DFQATT and CDR2 SNEGSKA (reference sequence). The CDR3 region has the DNA TGCAGTGCTACCAGAAATAACTATGGCTACACCTTC. Translation gives CSATRNNYGYTF.